This T cell receptor beta chain comes out of a study of T-cell memory formation after mild COVID-19. In the study overall: Largely, the TCR clusters proved donor specific. Study results and limitations: Pre-infection memory carried some responding clones, suggesting that cross-reactive memory joined. Clones shrinking between day 15 and 85 showed a balanced CD4/CD8 split, and those that grew later tilted toward CD4+. Contracting CD8+ clones were enriched in EMRA, CD4+ mainly in CM and EM.

TCRdb independently ran MiXCR on the 5' RACE reads; one entry per CDR3 protein. Among 550,000 to 600,000 distinct CDR3 sequences listed, less than 25% were seen once. In the case of this clonotype: Antigen specificity is unknown.

This CDR3 contains 13 residues. V lost 2 bases, J lost 5 bases, and 10 bases lay in between. Germline loops: CDR1 SGHDT, CDR2 YYEEEE. The TCR sequence derives from an adult woman who had mild COVID-19 (a few samples of this study predate the infection). Cell type and time point are not known. Specimen: PBMCs or a T cell subset sorted from them (not recorded which). The chain carries TRBV5-6 and TRBJ1-2; D not resolved. The DNA for the CDR3 is TGTGCCAGCAGCTTCTTGGAATCGTATGGCTACACCTTC. This sequence encodes CASSFLESYGYTF.